The 31 T cell receptor beta chains in this list originate from one sample, sequenced in a study of OX40 agonist ivuxolimab in advanced cancers. Library construction relied on the immunoSEQ multiplex PCR assay. As stored in TCRdb, this immuneACCESS dataset retains in-frame rearrangements with V and J assigned. A fraction of the clones does not appear; measured against another copy, unresolved V genes explain less than half of the discrepancy, and the remainder lacks a known reason. This sample gives tens of thousands of clones in total; around 84% of them show up just once. The top ten hold roughly 10% of the sample. Sample: CD4+ or CD8+ T cells sorted from blood, taken in a trial of the OX40 agonist ivuxolimab. The receptors derive from an adult with an advanced solid tumor such as melanoma, head and neck, liver or kidney cancer.

As concerns this clone: At one of its ends the junction is not consistent with the germline gene, which may arise from a read error. The chain carries TRBV7-7 and TRBJ1-5; D not resolved. CDR3 length: 13 amino acids. Germline loops: CDR1 SSHAT, CDR2 FNYEAQ (reference sequence). The CDR3 bases are TGTGCTAGCAGCTTAGCGCTGGATCAGCCCCAGCATTTT. Translation gives CASSLALDQPQHF.

This chain uses TRBV2 with TRBJ1-2; D ambiguous. V shed 7 bases and J shed 4 bases, with 10 bases lying between them. This CDR3 comprises 12 residues. Germline loops: CDR1 SNHLY, CDR2 FYNNEI. The DNA of the CDR3 is TGTGCCAGCATAAAGGGCGCCTATGGCTACACCTTC. Translating it yields CASIKGAYGYTF.

This rearrangement joins TRBV15 to TRBJ2-3; 10 nucleotides line up with TRBD2. The V and J ends lost 0 bases and 6 bases, in that order; junction bases with no gene match: 6. This CDR3 is 16 amino acids long. Germline V gene sequence: CDR1 LNHNV, CDR2 YYDKDF (reference sequence). In nucleotides, the CDR3 is TGTGCCACCAGCAGAGATGCTCCAGCGGGGGGGGATACGCAGTATTTT. It encodes CATSRDAPAGGDTQYF. The full variable domain, completed using reference TRBV15 and TRBJ2-3, is DAMVIQNPRYQVTQFGKPVTLSCSQTLNHNVMYWYQQKSSQAPKLLFHYYDKDFNNEADTPDNFQSRRPNTSFCFLDIRSPGLGDTAMYLCATSRDAPAGGDTQYFGPGTRLTVL.

This clone is a singleton in its sample. This CDR3 is CASSLEAGVGETQYF. CDR3 nucleotide sequence: TGTGCCAGCAGCTTGGAGGCGGGAGTTGGGGAGACCCAGTACTTC. The genes are TRBV11-2 and TRBJ2-5; 7 nucleotides line up with TRBD2. V dropped 3 bases and J dropped 5; count of bases not matched to a gene: 9. CDR3 length: 15 amino acids. Germline loops: CDR1 SGHAT, CDR2 FQNNGV.

The rearrangement uses TRBV27 and TRBJ2-1, with TRBD1 matching 9 bases. The ends lost 3 bases at V and 6 bases at J; junction bases unmatched: 6. Germline CDR1 is MNHEY and CDR2 is SMNVEV (reference sequence). This CDR3 has 15 amino acids. CDR3 residues: CASSLWTGVANEQFF. As DNA, the CDR3 is TGTGCCAGCAGTTTGTGGACAGGGGTGGCCAATGAGCAGTTCTTC.

V usage is TRBV5-1 and J usage is TRBJ2-1; 10 bases match TRBD1. CDR1 is SGHRS, CDR2 YFSETQ, per germline. V lost 4 bases to trimming and J lost 2 bases; unmatched junction nucleotides: 6. The CDR3 covers 16 residues. CDR3 amino acids: CASSPRTGGTYNEQFF. As DNA, the CDR3 is TGCGCCAGCAGCCCACGGACAGGGGGAACCTACAATGAGCAGTTCTTC.

The chain combines TRBV19 with TRBJ1-1, with unresolved D. The CDR3 totals 11 residues. In germline, CDR1 is LNHDA, CDR2 SQIVND (reference sequence). V lost 8 bases and J lost 4, with 8 bases in between. CDR3 sequence: CASSAATEAFF. In DNA, the CDR3 is TGTGCCAGTTCGGCAGCCACTGAAGCTTTCTTT.

The rearrangement uses TRBV19 and TRBJ2-7; TRBD2 aligns across 10 bases. V shed 4 bases and J 4 bases; nucleotides not matched to a gene: 4. The germline gives CDR1 LNHDA, CDR2 SQIVND (reference sequence). This CDR3 region has 14 residues. As DNA, the CDR3 is TGTGCCAGTAGTACTTTGACTAGCGGGTACGAGCAGTACTTC. Translation: CASSTLTSGYEQYF.

This chain links TRBV11-2 with TRBJ2-1; D is unresolved. Trimming cost V 2 bases and J 4 bases, with 6 bases left between them. Per germline, CDR1 SGHAT and CDR2 FQNNGV. CDR3 length: 13 amino acids. As DNA, the CDR3 is TGTGCCAGCAGCTTAAACCGTTACAATGAGCAGTTCTTC. Translating it yields CASSLNRYNEQFF.

For this clone: The same CDR3 arises from other DNA sequences in this sample as well. The chain has TRBV6-6 and TRBJ1-2, with TRBD1 identical over 7 bases. Germline V gene data show CDR1 as MNHNY and CDR2 as SVGAGI (reference sequence). The CDR3 totals 14 residues. V was clipped by 5 bases and J by 8 bases; unmatched bases: 11. DNA for the CDR3: TGTGCCAGCAGTGTGGGCCTCCCCAGGGGGGGCTACACCTTC. Protein sequence: CASSVGLPRGGYTF.

A single count supports this clone. The V gene is TRBV19, the J gene TRBJ1-1; D unclear. The germline CDR1 and CDR2 sequences are LNHDA and SQIVND (reference sequence). The CDR3 runs 12 residues. The V gene lost 4 bases and the J gene lost 2 bases, with 5 bases spanning the gap. The CDR3 protein is CASSRHNTEAFF. In DNA, the CDR3 is TGTGCCAGTAGTAGGCACAACACTGAAGCTTTCTTT.

The chain links TRBV6-5 to TRBJ1-2; 7 bases agree with TRBD1. V lost 7 bases and J lost 0; bases outside the gene matches: 5. Germline-derived CDR1 and CDR2 are MNHEY and SVGAGI. This CDR3 region has 14 residues. CDR3 in DNA: TGTGCCAGCACCAGACAGGGTTCTAACTATGGCTACACCTTC. Translating it yields CASTRQGSNYGYTF.

V is TRBV15 and J is TRBJ2-1; perhaps D is TRBD1 or TRBD2 (6 bases each). Germline CDR1 and CDR2: LNHNV and YYDKDF (reference sequence). Trimming cost V 3 bases and J 0 bases, with 15 bases left between them. This CDR3 is built from 17 residues. CDR3 nucleotide sequence: TGTGCCACCAGCAGCGAAGGGGGGAGAAGCTCCTACAATGAGCAGTTCTTC. Translation: CATSSEGGRSSYNEQFF.

The chain joins TRBV6-1 to TRBJ1-6, with D maybe TRBD1 (5 bases). Per germline, CDR1 MNHNS and CDR2 SASEGT. The CDR3 loop spans 16 amino acids. The germline V and J ends were trimmed by 1 base and 5 bases, with 12 bases remaining between them. The CDR3 protein is CASSEGLGGNNSPLHF. In DNA form, the CDR3 reads TGTGCCAGCAGTGAAGGGCTTGGGGGGAATAATTCACCCCTCCACTTT.

This rearrangement joins TRBV7-9 to TRBJ2-5, with 10 positions matching TRBD2. The CDR3 is 17 amino acids. From germline, CDR1 is SEHNR and CDR2 FQNEAQ (reference sequence). With V trimmed by 4 bases and J by 13 bases, 21 bases remained unmatched. This chain's CDR3 is CASSSLIGGTSAGLLYF. DNA for the CDR3: TGTGCCAGCAGCTCGCTTATCGGAGGGACTAGCGCCGGGCTCTTGTACTTC.

The chain links TRBV28 to TRBJ2-1; perhaps TRBD2 as D (6 bases). The CDR3 is 15 amino acids. Germline lookup yields CDR1 MDHEN and CDR2 SYDVKM. Between the trimmed V and J ends, which lost 6 bases and 4 bases, there was a span of 16 bases. CDR3 in amino acids: CASRTRDFPYNEQFF. The CDR3 DNA reads as TGTGCCAGCAGAACCAGGGACTTTCCGTACAATGAGCAGTTCTTC. Based on the CDR3 plus reference TRBV28 and TRBJ2-1, the full variable domain is DVKVTQSSRYLVKRTGEKVFLECVQDMDHENMFWYRQDPGLGLRLIYFSYDVKMKEKGDIPEGYSVSREKKERFSLILESASTNQTSMYLCASRTRDFPYNEQFFGPGTRLTVL.

The rearrangement uses TRBV7-9 and TRBJ2-5, with D uncertain. V lost 3 bases to trimming and J lost 5 bases, with 4 bases between them. In germline, CDR1 is SEHNR, CDR2 FQNEAQ (reference sequence). This CDR3 spans 11 amino acids. The CDR3 DNA reads TGTGCCAGCAGCTTGACGGAGACCCAGTACTTC. Translated, it gives CASSLTETQYF.

The chain combines TRBV7-9 with TRBJ1-2; D possibly corresponds to TRBD1 (5 bases). Germline V CDR1 and CDR2: SEHNR, FQNEAQ (reference sequence). The V and J ends lost 5 bases and 7 bases respectively, with 11 bases between them. CDR3 length equals 12 residues. In DNA form, the CDR3 reads TGTGCCAGCAGCCTCGGGACCAGTGGCTACACCTTC. Protein product: CASSLGTSGYTF.

The rearrangement uses TRBV15 and TRBJ2-7; D remains unclear. The ends were cut back, 9 bases at V and 4 bases at J, with 16 bases in the middle. This CDR3 spans 13 amino acids. Germline V gene sequence: CDR1 LNHNV, CDR2 YYDKDF (reference sequence). The CDR3 coding sequence is TGTGCCACTCGCCCGGCGACCGATTACGAGCAGTACTTC. It specifies CATRPATDYEQYF.

This chain's CDR3 is CASSIVGRVVDVDDEQFF. In nucleotides, the CDR3 is TGTGCCAGTAGTATAGTGGGTAGGGTAGTTGATGTAGATGATGAGCAGTTCTTC. The chain is built from TRBV19 and TRBJ2-1; D ambiguous. V lost 1 base, J lost 8 bases, and 24 bases lay in between. CDR1 LNHDA and CDR2 SQIVND come from the germline V gene (reference sequence). The CDR3 has 18 residues.

V and J are TRBV7-9 and TRBJ2-5, with 9 bases aligning to TRBD2. The CDR3 covers 16 residues. The germline V gene encodes CDR1 SEHNR and CDR2 FQNEAQ (reference sequence). V shed 4 bases and J 6 bases; nucleotides not matched to a gene: 12. CDR3 bases: TGTGCCAGCAGCTGGGACCTAGCGGGGATGGGGAAGACCCAGTACTTC. As protein: CASSWDLAGMGKTQYF.

The chain combines TRBV27 with TRBJ2-1, with a weak D call TRBD2 (6 bases). The CDR3 extends over 15 amino acids. Between the trimmed V and J ends, which lost 7 bases and 5 bases, there was a span of 18 bases. Germline V gives CDR1 MNHEY, CDR2 SMNVEV (reference sequence). CDR3: CASTSPGTDDNEQFF. CDR3 coding DNA: TGTGCCAGCACCTCCCCCGGGACTGATGACAATGAGCAGTTCTTC.

This chain joins TRBV5-1 and TRBJ2-3, with D tentatively TRBD1 or TRBD2 (5 bases each). V lost 4 bases and J lost 2, with 14 bases in between. The CDR3 sequence is 15 residues long. Germline V lookup: CDR1 SGHRS, CDR2 YFSETQ. CDR3 region: CASSPRDRDTDTQYF. The DNA for the CDR3 is TGCGCCAGCAGCCCAAGGGACCGAGACACAGATACGCAGTATTTT.

The chain is built from TRBV2 and TRBJ1-2, with D unresolved. The V end lost 6 bases, the J end lost 8 bases, and 13 bases lay between the germline ends. Germline V gene sequence: CDR1 SNHLY, CDR2 FYNNEI. This CDR3 has 12 residues. Written as DNA, the CDR3 is TGTGCCAGCAGCCTAACAAAGGACGGCTACACCTTC. Amino acid sequence: CASSLTKDGYTF.

This CDR3 reads CASSLVVANTGELFF. Here the CDR3 DNA reads TGTGCCAGCAGCTTAGTAGTCGCGAACACCGGGGAGCTGTTTTTT. The V call is TRBV7-8, the J call TRBJ2-2; no definite D call. V dropped 1 base and J dropped 0 bases, with 6 bases sitting between them. Germline assignment: CDR1 SGHVS and CDR2 FQNEAQ. The CDR3 has 15 amino acids.

V is TRBV7-6 and J is TRBJ2-3, with D maybe TRBD1 (6 bases). Trimming shortened V by 5 bases and J by 0 bases, and 12 bases separated the two germline ends. Germline CDR1 SGHVS, CDR2 FNYEAQ. The CDR3 runs 15 residues. This CDR3 reads CASSPRTASTDTQYF. The DNA of the CDR3 is TGTGCCAGCAGCCCGCGGACAGCCAGCACAGATACGCAGTATTTT.

This chain connects TRBV7-9 to TRBJ2-7; possible D gene TRBD1, 5 bases. From germline, CDR1 is SEHNR and CDR2 FQNEAQ (reference sequence). The V end was cut by 5 bases, the J end by 6 bases, with 14 bases between. The CDR3 contains 13 residues. The CDR3 DNA reads TGTGCCAGCAGCCTCCCATTAAGGGGCGAGCAGTACTTC. Translation gives CASSLPLRGEQYF.

With respect to this clone: This sample also contains other DNA sequences that code for the same CDR3. The chain employs TRBV28 and TRBJ1-1; D is undetermined. The germline V and J ends were trimmed by 2 bases and 0 bases, with 7 bases remaining between them. This CDR3 is 14 amino acids long. Per the germline V gene, CDR1 is MDHEN and CDR2 is SYDVKM. Written as DNA, the CDR3 is TGTGCCAGCAGTTTAAGAGCATTGAACACTGAAGCTTTCTTT. This codes for CASSLRALNTEAFF.

This chain uses TRBV25-1 with TRBJ1-1; perhaps TRBD1 as D (5 bases). Germline CDR1 MGHDK, CDR2 SYGVNS. Trimming stripped 3 bases from V and 1 base from J, with 15 bases between. CDR3 length: 16 residues. The CDR3, as DNA: TGTGCCAGCAGTGAGTGGGTCCTGACAGCGAACACTGAAGCTTTCTTT. Translated, it gives CASSEWVLTANTEAFF.

V gene TRBV7-9 combines with J gene TRBJ2-1; 14 nucleotides line up with TRBD2. CDR3 length: 16 amino acids. Per the germline V gene, CDR1 is SEHNR and CDR2 is FQNEAQ (reference sequence). J was trimmed by 8 bases and V by 5 bases; bases with no gene match: 8. The CDR3 reads CASSGRLAGGRHEQFF. The CDR3 coding sequence is TGTGCCAGCAGCGGACGACTAGCGGGAGGGCGGCATGAGCAGTTCTTC.

The chain couples TRBV7-2 to TRBJ2-2; perhaps TRBD1 as D (5 bases). Trimming pared 2 bases from V and 0 bases from J, leaving 16 bases between. Germline lookup yields CDR1 SGHTA and CDR2 FQGNSA. CDR3 length equals 18 residues. CDR3 bases: TGTGCCAGCAGCTTATCGGCAGGGCCGTACGCGAACACCGGGGAGCTGTTTTTT. This gives the protein CASSLSAGPYANTGELFF.